The sequence of this T cell receptor (beta chain) was determined in a study of technical replicates of blood from several donors. Unmatched junction bases numbered 6, after V lost 4 bases and J lost 2 bases. The germline gives CDR1 SGHRS, CDR2 YFSETQ. The CDR3 is 14 amino acids. Here immunoSEQ multiplex PCR was the method, and the copy in TCRdb shows in-frame clones only, minus some. The sample carries under 90,000 clones, approximately 94% recorded once. The chain couples TRBV5-1 to TRBJ2-7, with 7 bases aligning to TRBD1. The sample taken for sequencing was T cells isolated from PBMCs. The TCR originated in a human donor in good health. CDR3: CASSPGDRPYEQYF. DNA for the CDR3: TGCGCCAGCAGCCCAGGGGACAGACCCTACGAGCAGTACTTC.